Presented here are 3 T cell receptor beta chains from one specimen sequenced in a study of control samples from healthy donors and cancer patients. Sequenced by immunoSEQ multiplex PCR; TCRdb stores in-frame clones only, minus some. In the table there are fewer than 200,000 clones, 88% of which are singletons. What was sequenced was blood. The receptors were gathered from a woman in her 30s in good health.

The V gene is TRBV6-6, the J gene TRBJ2-7; 7 bases are a match to TRBD1. J lost 13 bases, V lost 7 bases, and 13 bases had no gene match. This CDR3 is built from 12 residues. Per the germline V gene, CDR1 is MNHNY and CDR2 is SVGAGI (reference sequence). The chain's CDR3 is CASNMGTAITYF. CDR3 DNA sequence: TGTGCCAGCAACATGGGGACAGCTATTACATACTTC.

This clone was seen once. The chain recombines TRBV6-7 with TRBJ2-6, with D possibly matching TRBD2 (5 bases). TRBV6-7 is an open reading frame whose function is uncertain. The V gene lost 2 bases and the J gene lost 0 bases, with 20 bases spanning the gap. CDR3 length equals 20 residues. The CDR3 DNA reads as TGTGCCAGCAGTTACGCTAGAGGGCACCTCCCTTGCTCTGGGGCCAACGTCCTGACTTTC. Protein product: CASSYARGHLPCSGANVLTF.

V is TRBV29-1 and J is TRBJ1-1; the D is unclear. The CDR3 is 12 amino acids. Trimming took off 5 bases at V and 1 base at J, with 8 bases between the two ends. Germline V CDR1 and CDR2: SQVTM, ANQGSEA. CDR3 coding DNA: TGCAGCGTTACACGACAGAACACTGAAGCTTTCTTT. Its translation is CSVTRQNTEAFF.